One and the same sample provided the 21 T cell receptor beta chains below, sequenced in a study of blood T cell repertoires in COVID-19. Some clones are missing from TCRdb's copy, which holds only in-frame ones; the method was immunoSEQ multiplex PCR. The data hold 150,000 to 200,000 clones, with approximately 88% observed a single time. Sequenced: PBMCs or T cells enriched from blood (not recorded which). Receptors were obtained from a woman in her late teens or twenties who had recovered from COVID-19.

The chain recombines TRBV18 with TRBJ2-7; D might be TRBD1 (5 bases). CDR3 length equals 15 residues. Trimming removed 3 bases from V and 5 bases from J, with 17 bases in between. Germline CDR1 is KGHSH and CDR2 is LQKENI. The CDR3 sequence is CASSPGNRGGDEQYF. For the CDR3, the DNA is TGTGCCAGCTCACCGGGTAATAGGGGTGGGGACGAGCAGTACTTC.

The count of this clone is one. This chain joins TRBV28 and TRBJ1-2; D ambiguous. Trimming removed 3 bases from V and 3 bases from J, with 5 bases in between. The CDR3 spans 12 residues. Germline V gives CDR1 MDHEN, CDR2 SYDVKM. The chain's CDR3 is CASSLIDYGYTF. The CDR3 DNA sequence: TGTGCCAGCAGTTTGATAGACTATGGCTACACCTTC.

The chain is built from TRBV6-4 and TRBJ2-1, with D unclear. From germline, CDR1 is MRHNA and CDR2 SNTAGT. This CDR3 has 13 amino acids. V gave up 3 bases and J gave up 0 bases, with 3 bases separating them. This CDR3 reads CASSESSYNEQFF. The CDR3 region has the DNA TGTGCCAGCAGTGAGAGCTCCTACAATGAGCAGTTCTTC.

The CDR3, as DNA: TGTGCCAGCGCCCCGGGTCAGGGAGGCCCTCAGCCCCAGCATTTT. This codes for CASAPGQGGPQPQHF. The gene calls are TRBV28 and TRBJ1-5, with a weak D call TRBD1 (5 bases). The V and J ends lost 8 bases and 6 bases respectively, with 20 bases between them. The CDR3 is 15 amino acids. CDR1 and CDR2 (germline): MDHEN, SYDVKM.

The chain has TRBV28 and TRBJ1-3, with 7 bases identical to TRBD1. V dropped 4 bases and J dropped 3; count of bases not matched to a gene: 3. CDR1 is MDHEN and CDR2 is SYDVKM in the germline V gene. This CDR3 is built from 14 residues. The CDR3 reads CASSSTGVGNTIYF. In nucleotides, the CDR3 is TGTGCCAGCAGTTCAACAGGGGTTGGAAACACCATATATTTT.

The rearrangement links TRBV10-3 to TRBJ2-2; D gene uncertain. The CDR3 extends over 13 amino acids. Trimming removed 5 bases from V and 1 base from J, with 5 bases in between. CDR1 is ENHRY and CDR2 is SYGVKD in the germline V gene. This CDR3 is CAISRQNTGELFF. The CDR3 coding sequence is TGTGCCATCAGTAGACAGAACACCGGGGAGCTGTTTTTT.

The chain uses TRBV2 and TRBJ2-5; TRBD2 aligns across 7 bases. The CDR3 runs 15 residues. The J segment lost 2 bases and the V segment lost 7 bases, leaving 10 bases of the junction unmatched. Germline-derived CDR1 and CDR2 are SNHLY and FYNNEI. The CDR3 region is CASTYWGGGQETQYF. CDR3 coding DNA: TGTGCCAGCACCTACTGGGGGGGTGGGCAAGAGACCCAGTACTTC.

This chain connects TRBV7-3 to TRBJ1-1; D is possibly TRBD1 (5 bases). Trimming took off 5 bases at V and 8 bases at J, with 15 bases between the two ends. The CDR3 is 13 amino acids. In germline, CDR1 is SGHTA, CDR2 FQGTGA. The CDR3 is CASSQTLGGEAFF. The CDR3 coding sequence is TGTGCCAGCAGCCAGACTCTCGGGGGAGAAGCTTTCTTT.

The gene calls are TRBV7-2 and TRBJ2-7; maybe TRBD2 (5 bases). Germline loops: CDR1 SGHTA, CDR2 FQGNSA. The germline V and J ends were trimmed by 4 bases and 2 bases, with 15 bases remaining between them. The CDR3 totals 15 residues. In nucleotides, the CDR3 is TGTGCCAGCAGCTCCTCGGTAGCGAAACCCTACGAGCAGTACTTC. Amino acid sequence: CASSSSVAKPYEQYF.

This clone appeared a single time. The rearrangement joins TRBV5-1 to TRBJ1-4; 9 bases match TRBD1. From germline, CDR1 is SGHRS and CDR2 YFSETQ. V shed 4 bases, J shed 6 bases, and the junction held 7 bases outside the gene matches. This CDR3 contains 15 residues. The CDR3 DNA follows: TGCGCCAGCAGCCTGGGGACAGGGCGGGATGAAAAACTGTTTTTT. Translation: CASSLGTGRDEKLFF.

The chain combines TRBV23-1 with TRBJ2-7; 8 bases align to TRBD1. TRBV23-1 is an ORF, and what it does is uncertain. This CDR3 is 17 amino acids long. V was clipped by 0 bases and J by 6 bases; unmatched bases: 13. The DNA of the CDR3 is TGCGCCAGCAGTCAATCTGGGGAGACAGGGGCGCTGGGCGAGCAGTACTTC. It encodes CASSQSGETGALGEQYF.

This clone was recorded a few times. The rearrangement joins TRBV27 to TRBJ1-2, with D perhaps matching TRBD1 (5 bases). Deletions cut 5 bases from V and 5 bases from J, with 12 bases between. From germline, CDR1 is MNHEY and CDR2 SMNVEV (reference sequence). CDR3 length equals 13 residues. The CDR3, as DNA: TGTGCCAGCAGTAATGGCAGGGCTTATGGCTACACCTTC. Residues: CASSNGRAYGYTF.

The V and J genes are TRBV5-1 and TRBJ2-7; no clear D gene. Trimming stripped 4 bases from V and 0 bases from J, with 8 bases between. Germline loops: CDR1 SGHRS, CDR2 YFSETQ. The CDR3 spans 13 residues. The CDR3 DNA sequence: TGCGCCAGCAGCCAAACTAACTCCTACGAGCAGTACTTC. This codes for CASSQTNSYEQYF.

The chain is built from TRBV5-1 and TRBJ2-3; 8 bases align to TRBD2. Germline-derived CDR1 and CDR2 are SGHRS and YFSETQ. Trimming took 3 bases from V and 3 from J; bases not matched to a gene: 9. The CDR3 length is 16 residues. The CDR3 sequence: CASSYTSGGRTDTQYF. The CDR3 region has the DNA TGCGCCAGCAGCTACACTTCGGGGGGGAGGACAGATACGCAGTATTTT.

The CDR3 DNA is TGTGCCAGCAGCTTTTCGGTCTCCTACGAGCAGTACTTC. Amino acids: CASSFSVSYEQYF. The V and J genes are TRBV7-9 and TRBJ2-7; the D is unclear. The CDR3 runs to 13 residues. The ends were cut back, 3 bases at V and 0 bases at J, with 6 bases in the middle. Germline assignment: CDR1 SEHNR and CDR2 FQNEAQ (reference sequence).

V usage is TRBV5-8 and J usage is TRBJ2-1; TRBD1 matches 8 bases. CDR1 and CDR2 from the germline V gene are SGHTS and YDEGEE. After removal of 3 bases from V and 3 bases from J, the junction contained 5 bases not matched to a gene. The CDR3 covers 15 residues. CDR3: CASSSDRGNYNEQFF. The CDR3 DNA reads TGTGCCAGCAGCTCCGACAGGGGTAACTACAATGAGCAGTTCTTC. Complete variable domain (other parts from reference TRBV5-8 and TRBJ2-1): EAGVTQSPTHLIKTRGQQATLRCSPISGHTSVYWYQQALGLGLQFLLWYDEGEERNRGNFPPRFSGRQFPNYSSELNVNALELEDSALYLCASSSDRGNYNEQFFGPGTRLTVL.

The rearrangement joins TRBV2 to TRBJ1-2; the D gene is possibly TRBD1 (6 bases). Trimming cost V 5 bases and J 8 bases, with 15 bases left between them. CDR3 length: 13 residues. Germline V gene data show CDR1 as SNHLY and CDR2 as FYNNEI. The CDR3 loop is CASSIDTGNGYTF. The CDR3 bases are TGTGCCAGCAGTATCGATACAGGGAACGGCTACACCTTC.

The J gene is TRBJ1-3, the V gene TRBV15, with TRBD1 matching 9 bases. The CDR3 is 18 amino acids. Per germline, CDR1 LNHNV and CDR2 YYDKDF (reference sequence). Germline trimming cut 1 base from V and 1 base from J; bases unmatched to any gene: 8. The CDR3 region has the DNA TGTGCCACCAGCAGAGGTGGACAGGGGAAGGGTTCTGGAAACACCATATATTTT. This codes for CATSRGGQGKGSGNTIYF. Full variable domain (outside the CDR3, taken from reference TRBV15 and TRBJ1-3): DAMVIQNPRYQVTQFGKPVTLSCSQTLNHNVMYWYQQKSSQAPKLLFHYYDKDFNNEADTPDNFQSRRPNTSFCFLDIRSPGLGDTAMYLCATSRGGQGKGSGNTIYFGEGSWLTVV.

The CDR3: CASSIGRQVYNEQFF. The CDR3 bases are TGTGCCAGTAGTATAGGGAGACAGGTCTACAATGAGCAGTTCTTC. The V call is TRBV19, the J call TRBJ2-1, with D perhaps TRBD1 (6 bases). V gave up 1 base and J gave up 3 bases, with 10 bases separating them. CDR1 LNHDA and CDR2 SQIVND come from the germline V gene (reference sequence). CDR3 length: 15 residues.

CDR3 coding DNA: TGTGCCAGCAGCGCCGGACAGGGGACTACGTTCTATGGCTACACCTTC. This gives the protein CASSAGQGTTFYGYTF. The chain joins TRBV9 to TRBJ1-2; 9 bases fit TRBD1. The CDR3 loop spans 16 amino acids. Germline CDR1 SGDLS, CDR2 YYNGEE. Trimming removed 3 bases from V and 4 bases from J; junction bases left unmatched: 10.

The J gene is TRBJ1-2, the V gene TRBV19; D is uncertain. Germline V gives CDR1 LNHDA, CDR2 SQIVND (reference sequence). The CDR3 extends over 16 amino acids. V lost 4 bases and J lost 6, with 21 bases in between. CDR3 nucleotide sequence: TGTGCCAGTAGTACCACCGCGTGGGGAGCCTTCCATGGCTACACCTTC. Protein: CASSTTAWGAFHGYTF.